This T cell receptor (beta chain) is from a study of blood T cell repertoires in COVID-19. In the study overall: The samples span acute and convalescent COVID-19 from the United States, Italy and Spain. Nucleic acid was either cDNA or gDNA, and it came from T cells, B-cell-depleted T cells, or PBMCs.

In this sample, this clone turned up a few times. Under the authors' procedure: By means of reference gene primer amplification, nucleated cell counts were estimated. Libraries were prepared by immunoSEQ multiplex PCR; TCRdb keeps only in-frame clonotypes and omits some of them. D and trimming come from the DNA, and the V and J calls and clone size come from that table. Altogether more than 95,000 clones are present, 85% to 90% being singletons, with the ten largest covering about 6.9%. Germline CDR1 and CDR2: SGHKS and YYEKEE (reference sequence). The CDR3 sequence is 15 residues long. V lost 2 bases, J lost 2 bases, and 10 bases lay in between.

The sequence was collected from a man aged 80 or over with active or convalescent COVID-19. The sample consisted of peripheral blood. V gene TRBV5-5 combines with J gene TRBJ1-4; D perhaps matches TRBD1 (6 bases). CDR3 sequence reads: CASSLLGATNEKLFF. As DNA, the CDR3 is TGTGCCAGCAGCTTATTGGGGGCGACTAATGAAAAACTGTTTTTT.